Listed below are T cell receptor beta chains from one sample, sequenced in a study of identical twins. From the 5' RACE reads, TCRdb called clonotypes with MiXCR, one entry per CDR3 protein. Of 550,000 to 700,000 distinct CDR3 sequences listed, 9% to 10% were seen once; the top ten hold roughly 3%. The same data also went into a second study, on yellow fever vaccine responses in identical twins.

Sequencing used PBMCs. Every receptor here comes from a woman under 30 in good health. The conserved cysteine and the conserved F or W are not part of the CDR3 here. Each record gives: V gene, CDR3 protein.

v_call: TRBV5-1; cdr3_aa: ASSLGVLLETQY
v_call: TRBV5-1; cdr3_aa: ASRPWGGDTEAF
v_call: TRBV6-5; cdr3_aa: ASSYDDGGGTEAF
v_call: TRBV7-9; cdr3_aa: ASSLGNWNSYEQY
v_call: TRBV7-2; cdr3_aa: ASSPRGAWETQY
v_call: TRBV5-1; cdr3_aa: ASSPSGGRPIQY
v_call: TRBV4-1; cdr3_aa: ASSQLATASWTQY
v_call: TRBV19; cdr3_aa: ASSLLPGSYNEQF
v_call: TRBV2; cdr3_aa: ASSDVGGVFYEQY
v_call: TRBV11-1; cdr3_aa: ASSSPKGGQGATEVTEAF
v_call: TRBV5-1; cdr3_aa: ASSLTGGGPSGANVLT
v_call: TRBV29-1; cdr3_aa: SGAAVYNEQF
v_call: TRBV7-2; cdr3_aa: ASSRGVGFYEQY
v_call: TRBV24-1; cdr3_aa: PGGGRQETQY
v_call: TRBV7-2; cdr3_aa: ASSVDRDTQY
v_call: TRBV29-1; cdr3_aa: SVDESNEQF
v_call: TRBV7-3; cdr3_aa: ASSLSGGPVDTQY
v_call: TRBV10-1; cdr3_aa: ASSEAGVGTGELF
v_call: TRBV7-9; cdr3_aa: ASSHLGTYEQY
v_call: TRBV20-1; cdr3_aa: SAGTGVGGQETQY
v_call: TRBV7-9; cdr3_aa: ASSPEDTYEQY
v_call: TRBV11-1; cdr3_aa: ASSLEARDRVLYEQY
v_call: TRBV24-1; cdr3_aa: ATSPPPPRDTQY
v_call: TRBV11-1; cdr3_aa: ASSSPGQGARGANVLT
v_call: TRBV20-1; cdr3_aa: SASRGPMMETQY
v_call: TRBV7-9; cdr3_aa: ASSFEGGVYGYT
v_call: TRBV2; cdr3_aa: ASTRKWGQGIDEQF
v_call: TRBV6-1; cdr3_aa: ASNPSGRLDNEQF
v_call: TRBV2; cdr3_aa: ASNTGGSEKLF
v_call: TRBV5-5; cdr3_aa: ASSFGASGTAYNEQF
v_call: TRBV25-1; cdr3_aa: ASSEATGRTQY
v_call: TRBV24-1; cdr3_aa: ATSGRDGRDLTGELF
v_call: TRBV29-1; cdr3_aa: SGGFDSYEQY
v_call: TRBV4-1; cdr3_aa: ASSPLAGKSDTQY
v_call: TRBV29-1; cdr3_aa: SAGTGEDEQY
v_call: TRBV28; cdr3_aa: ASSLTGLAGPNEQF
v_call: TRBV5-5; cdr3_aa: ASSFGVNPEQY
v_call: TRBV5-1; cdr3_aa: ASSLGPTGGPDEQF
v_call: TRBV2; cdr3_aa: ASSGGSGSWETQY
v_call: TRBV5-4; cdr3_aa: ASSLVLGGSDEQF
v_call: TRBV12-5; cdr3_aa: ASGLDPGQGKNEQF
v_call: TRBV6-2/TRBV6-3; cdr3_aa: ASSYQLNEQF
v_call: TRBV4-1; cdr3_aa: ASSQGAGGLDNEQF
v_call: TRBV4-3; cdr3_aa: ASSQAGTSGANVLT
v_call: TRBV29-1; cdr3_aa: SVEDGGNEQF
v_call: TRBV20-1; cdr3_aa: SARDPPSYEQY
v_call: TRBV3-1; cdr3_aa: ASSQDSGSGNTIY
v_call: TRBV3-1; cdr3_aa: ASSLHTGELF
v_call: TRBV6-1; cdr3_aa: ASSLRRADGGDTQY
v_call: TRBV6-5; cdr3_aa: ASSYSETQY